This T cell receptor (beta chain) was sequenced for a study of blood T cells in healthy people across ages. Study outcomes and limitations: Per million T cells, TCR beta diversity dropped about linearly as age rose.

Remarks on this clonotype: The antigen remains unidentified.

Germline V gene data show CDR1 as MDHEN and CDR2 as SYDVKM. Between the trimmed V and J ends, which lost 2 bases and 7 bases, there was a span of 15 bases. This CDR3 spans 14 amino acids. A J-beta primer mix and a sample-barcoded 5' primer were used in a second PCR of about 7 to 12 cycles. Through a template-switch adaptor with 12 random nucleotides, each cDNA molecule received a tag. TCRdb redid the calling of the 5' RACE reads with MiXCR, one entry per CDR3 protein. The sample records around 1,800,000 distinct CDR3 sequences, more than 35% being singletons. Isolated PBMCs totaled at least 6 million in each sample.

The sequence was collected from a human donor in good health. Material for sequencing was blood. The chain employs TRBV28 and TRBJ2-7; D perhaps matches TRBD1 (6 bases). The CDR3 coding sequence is TGTGCCAGCAGTTTACCCTTACAGGGTTGGGAGCAGTACTTC. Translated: CASSLPLQGWEQYF.